This record covers a single TCR beta chain. The data derive from a study of low-dose radiotherapy and immunotherapy resistance in tumors. The CDR3 consists of 18 residues. V was shortened by 1 base and J by 0 bases, with 16 bases between the two germline ends. Germline-derived CDR1 and CDR2 are MGHRA and YSYEKL. The time point is: before trial treatment. First-strand cDNA relied on TRAV- and TRBV-specific primers spanning alpha and beta chains. It was with a constant-region primer and a V-primer adapter that TCRs were amplified over roughly 19 PCR cycles. In vitro transcription served to amplify the mRNA that had been isolated. TCRdb re-derived calls from the reads in MiXCR, one entry per CDR3 protein. Among roughly 54,000 distinct CDR3 sequences listed, about 23% were seen once.

This clonotype was sampled from a male donor with prostate cancer. This specimen was PBMCs, taken before treatment. The genes are TRBV4-1 and TRBJ2-1, with D perhaps TRBD1 (6 bases). The CDR3 protein is CASSQVPGQTFSYNEQFF. For the CDR3, the DNA is TGCGCCAGCAGCCAAGTTCCGGGACAAACTTTCTCCTACAATGAGCAGTTCTTC.